A selection of T cell receptor beta chains follows, all from one sample in a study of OX40 agonist ivuxolimab in advanced cancers. Method: immunoSEQ multiplex PCR; TCRdb's copy keeps in-frame clones and lacks some. This sample has some 19,000 clones, with about 77% found just once. Sequenced here: CD4+ or CD8+ T cells sorted from blood, sampled in a trial of the OX40 agonist ivuxolimab. The receptors here all came from an adult with an advanced solid tumor such as melanoma, head and neck, liver or kidney cancer. CDR3s include the opening cysteine and the closing phenylalanine or tryptophan. D genes are given only for firm matches.

D gene,V gene,J gene,CDR3 protein
.,TRBV2,TRBJ1-6,CASSDWGGGLSSPLHF
.,TRBV6-7,TRBJ1-3,CASSYSTGPGNTIYF
.,TRBV6-5,TRBJ2-1,CARTLGGRFNEQFF
.,TRBV27,TRBJ2-1,CASSFWGALNEQFF
TRBD2,TRBV11-2,TRBJ2-1,CASSLVGRANEQFF
.,TRBV6-5,TRBJ2-1,CASSTPGRTEQFF
TRBD1,TRBV18,TRBJ2-3,CASSPLPGQVKLDTQYF
.,TRBV30,TRBJ1-6,CAWSVRDNSPLHF
.,TRBV5-6,TRBJ2-3,CASSFGGFSTDTQYF
.,TRBV5-5,TRBJ2-7,CASSLVTTDYEQYF
.,TRBV7-8,TRBJ1-3,CASSLALTSGNTIYF
.,TRBV4-3,TRBJ2-7,CASSQGAWGTSEQYF
.,TRBV2,TRBJ2-7,CASRGGYEQYF
.,TRBV21-1,TRBJ2-5,CASSKEGRGPQETQYF
.,TRBV27,TRBJ2-2,CASRSVVFGTGELFF
.,TRBV9,TRBJ2-1,CASRRDSAGNEQFF
.,TRBV4-1,TRBJ1-2,CASSQEERSNYGYTF